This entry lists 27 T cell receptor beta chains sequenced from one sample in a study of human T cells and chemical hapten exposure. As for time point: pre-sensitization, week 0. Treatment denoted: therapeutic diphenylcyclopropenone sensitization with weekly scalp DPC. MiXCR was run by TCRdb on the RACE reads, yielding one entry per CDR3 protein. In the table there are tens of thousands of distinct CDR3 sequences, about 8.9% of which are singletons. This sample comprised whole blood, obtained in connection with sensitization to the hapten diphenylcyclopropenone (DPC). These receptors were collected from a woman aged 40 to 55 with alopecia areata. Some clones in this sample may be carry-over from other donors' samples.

DNA of the CDR3: TGTGCCAGCAGCCGAGGCCCACACACGGGCTCTGGGGCCAACGTCCTGACTTTC. Its protein is CASSRGPHTGSGANVLTF. The V and J genes are TRBV7-9 and TRBJ2-6; no definite D call. CDR3 length: 18 amino acids. V lost 5 bases and J 0 bases, leaving 17 bases between the germline ends. The V gene's germline CDR1 is SEHNR and CDR2 FQNEAQ (reference sequence).

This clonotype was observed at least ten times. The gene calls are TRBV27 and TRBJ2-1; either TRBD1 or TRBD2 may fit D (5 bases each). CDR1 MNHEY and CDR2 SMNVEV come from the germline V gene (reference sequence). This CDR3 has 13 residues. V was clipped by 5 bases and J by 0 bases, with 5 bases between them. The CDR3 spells CASSGGSYNEQFF. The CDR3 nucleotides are TGTGCCAGCAGTGGGGGCTCCTACAATGAGCAGTTCTTC.

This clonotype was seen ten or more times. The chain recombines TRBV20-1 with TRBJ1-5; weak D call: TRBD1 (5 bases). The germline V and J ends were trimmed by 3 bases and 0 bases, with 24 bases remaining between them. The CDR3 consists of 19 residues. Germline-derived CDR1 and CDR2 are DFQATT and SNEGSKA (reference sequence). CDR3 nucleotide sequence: TGCAGTGCTAGTGTTGACCGGGACGCGGGATTATATAGCAATCAGCCCCAGCATTTT. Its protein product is CSASVDRDAGLYSNQPQHF.

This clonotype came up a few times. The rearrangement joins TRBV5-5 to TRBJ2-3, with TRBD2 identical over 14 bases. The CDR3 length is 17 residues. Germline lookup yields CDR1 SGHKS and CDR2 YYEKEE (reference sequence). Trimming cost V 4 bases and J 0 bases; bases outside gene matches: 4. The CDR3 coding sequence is TGTGCCAGCAGCGGGACTAGCGGGGGTTATAGCACAGATACGCAGTATTTT. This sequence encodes CASSGTSGGYSTDTQYF.

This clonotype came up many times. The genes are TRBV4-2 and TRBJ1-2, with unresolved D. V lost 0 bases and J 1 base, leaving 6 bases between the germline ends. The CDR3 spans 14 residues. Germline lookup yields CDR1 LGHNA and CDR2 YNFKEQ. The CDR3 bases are TGTGCCAGCAGCCAAGATGAACTTAACTATGGCTACACCTTC. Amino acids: CASSQDELNYGYTF.

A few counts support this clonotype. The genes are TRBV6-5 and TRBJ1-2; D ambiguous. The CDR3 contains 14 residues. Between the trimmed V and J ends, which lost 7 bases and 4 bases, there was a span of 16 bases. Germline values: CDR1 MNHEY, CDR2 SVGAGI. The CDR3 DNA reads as TGTGCCAGCAACCCAATTGACGCGTCCTATGGCTACACCTTC. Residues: CASNPIDASYGYTF.

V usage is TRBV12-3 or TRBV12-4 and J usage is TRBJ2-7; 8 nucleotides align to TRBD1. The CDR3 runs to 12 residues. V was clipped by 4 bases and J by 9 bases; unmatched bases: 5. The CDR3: CASSSDREGQYF. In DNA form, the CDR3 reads TGTGCCAGCAGTTCGGACAGGGAAGGGCAGTACTTC.

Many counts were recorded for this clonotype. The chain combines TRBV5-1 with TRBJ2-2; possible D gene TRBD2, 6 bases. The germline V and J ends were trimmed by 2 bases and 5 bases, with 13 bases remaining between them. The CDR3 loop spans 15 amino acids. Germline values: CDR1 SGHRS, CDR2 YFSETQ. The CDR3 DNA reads TGCGCCAGCAGCTTCGGGGGAGTAGAAACCGGGGAGCTGTTTTTT. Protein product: CASSFGGVETGELFF.

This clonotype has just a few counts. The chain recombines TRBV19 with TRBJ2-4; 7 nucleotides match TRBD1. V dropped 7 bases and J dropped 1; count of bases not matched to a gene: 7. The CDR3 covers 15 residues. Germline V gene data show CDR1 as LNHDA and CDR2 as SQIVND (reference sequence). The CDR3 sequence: CASNNRGAAKNIQYF. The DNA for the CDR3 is TGTGCCAGTAACAACAGGGGTGCGGCCAAAAACATTCAGTACTTC.

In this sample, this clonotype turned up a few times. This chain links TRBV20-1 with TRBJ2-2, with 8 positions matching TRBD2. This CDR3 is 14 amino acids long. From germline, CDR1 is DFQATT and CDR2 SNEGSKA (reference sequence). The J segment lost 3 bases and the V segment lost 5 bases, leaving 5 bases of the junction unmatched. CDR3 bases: TGCAGTGCTCGCGGGGGGCCCTACACCGGGGAGCTGTTTTTT. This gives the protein CSARGGPYTGELFF.

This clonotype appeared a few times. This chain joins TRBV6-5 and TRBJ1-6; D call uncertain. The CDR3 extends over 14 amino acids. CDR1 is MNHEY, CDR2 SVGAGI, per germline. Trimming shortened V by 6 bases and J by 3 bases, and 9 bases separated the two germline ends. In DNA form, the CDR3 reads TGTGCCAGCAGACGTAATGGCTATAATTCACCCCTCCACTTT. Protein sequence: CASRRNGYNSPLHF.

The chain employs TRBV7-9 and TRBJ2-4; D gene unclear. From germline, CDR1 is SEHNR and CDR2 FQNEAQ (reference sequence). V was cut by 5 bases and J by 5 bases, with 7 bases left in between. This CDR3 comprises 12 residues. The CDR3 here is CASSKIENIQYF. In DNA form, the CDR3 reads TGTGCCAGCAGCAAGATTGAAAACATTCAGTACTTC.

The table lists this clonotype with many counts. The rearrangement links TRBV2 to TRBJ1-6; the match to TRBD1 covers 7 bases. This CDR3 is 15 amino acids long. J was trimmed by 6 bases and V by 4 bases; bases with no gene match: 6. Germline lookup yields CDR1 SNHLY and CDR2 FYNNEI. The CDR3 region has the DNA TGTGCCAGCAGTGGTGGGACAGCAGTTAATTCACCCCTCCACTTT. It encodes CASSGGTAVNSPLHF.

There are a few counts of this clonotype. CDR3 sequence (DNA): TGCACCAGCAGCCAAGCTACTAGCGGGGCCGGGAGATTAATTCAGTACTTC. Protein product: CTSSQATSGAGRLIQYF. The chain couples TRBV1 to TRBJ2-4; no check of the table's D call, TRBD2, against the DNA was made. TRBV1 is tagged as a pseudogene. The CDR3 runs 17 residues.

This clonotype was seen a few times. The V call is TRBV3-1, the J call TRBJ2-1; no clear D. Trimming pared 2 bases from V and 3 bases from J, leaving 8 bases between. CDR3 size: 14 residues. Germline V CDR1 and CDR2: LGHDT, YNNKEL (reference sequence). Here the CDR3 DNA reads TGTGCCAGCAGCCAATCCCCCGTCTACAATGAGCAGTTCTTC. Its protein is CASSQSPVYNEQFF.

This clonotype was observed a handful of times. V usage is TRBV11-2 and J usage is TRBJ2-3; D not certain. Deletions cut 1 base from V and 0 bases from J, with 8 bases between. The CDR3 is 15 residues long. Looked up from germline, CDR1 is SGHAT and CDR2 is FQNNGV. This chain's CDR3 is CASSLAVVSTDTQYF. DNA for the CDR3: TGTGCCAGCAGCTTAGCAGTGGTTAGCACAGATACGCAGTATTTT.

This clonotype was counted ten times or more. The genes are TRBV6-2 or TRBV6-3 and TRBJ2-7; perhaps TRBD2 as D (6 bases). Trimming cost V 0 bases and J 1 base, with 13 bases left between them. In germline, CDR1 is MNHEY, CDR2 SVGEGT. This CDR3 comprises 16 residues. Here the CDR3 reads CASSYSRGSGSYEQYF. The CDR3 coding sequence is TGTGCCAGCAGTTACTCGAGAGGAAGCGGGTCCTACGAGCAGTACTTC.

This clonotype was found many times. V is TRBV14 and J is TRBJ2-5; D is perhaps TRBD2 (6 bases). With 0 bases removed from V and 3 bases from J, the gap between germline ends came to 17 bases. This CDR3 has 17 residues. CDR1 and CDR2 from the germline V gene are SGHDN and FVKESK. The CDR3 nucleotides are TGTGCCAGCAGCCAAGATTGGGCGGGGAAGGAAAAAGAGACCCAGTACTTC. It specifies CASSQDWAGKEKETQYF.

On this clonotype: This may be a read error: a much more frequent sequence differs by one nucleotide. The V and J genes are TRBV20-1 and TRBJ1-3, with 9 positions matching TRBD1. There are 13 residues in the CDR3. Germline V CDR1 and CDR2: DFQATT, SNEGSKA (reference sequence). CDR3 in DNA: TGCATTGCTAGGGACAGGGTTGGAAACACCATATATTTT. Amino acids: CIARDRVGNTIYF.

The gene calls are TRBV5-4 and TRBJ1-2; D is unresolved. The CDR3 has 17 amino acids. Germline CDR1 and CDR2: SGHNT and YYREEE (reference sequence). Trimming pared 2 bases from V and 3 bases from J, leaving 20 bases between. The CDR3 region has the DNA TGTGCCAGCAGCTTCGCAGGTGGAAGTGGAATTTACTATGGCTACACCTTC. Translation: CASSFAGGSGIYYGYTF.

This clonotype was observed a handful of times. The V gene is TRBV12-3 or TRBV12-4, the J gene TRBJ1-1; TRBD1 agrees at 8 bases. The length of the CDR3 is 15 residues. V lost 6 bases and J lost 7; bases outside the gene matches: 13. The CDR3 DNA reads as TGTGCCAGCAGCCTGACAGGGGCCCTGCTCATTGAAGCTTTCTTT. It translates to CASSLTGALLIEAFF.

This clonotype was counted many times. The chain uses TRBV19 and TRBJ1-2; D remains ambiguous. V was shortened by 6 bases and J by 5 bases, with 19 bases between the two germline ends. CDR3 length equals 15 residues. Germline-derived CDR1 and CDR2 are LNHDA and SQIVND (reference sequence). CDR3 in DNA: TGTGCCAGTAGAGACGTAGCGGGGTTAGGATATGGCTACACCTTC. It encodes CASRDVAGLGYGYTF.

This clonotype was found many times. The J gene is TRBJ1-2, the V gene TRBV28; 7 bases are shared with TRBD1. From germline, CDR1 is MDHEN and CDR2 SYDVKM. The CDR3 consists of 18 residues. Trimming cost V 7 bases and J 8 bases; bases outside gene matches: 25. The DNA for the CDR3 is TGTGCCAGCATGTCTTACGATCAACGCACAGGGGTCGTCGGGGGCTACACCTTC. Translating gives CASMSYDQRTGVVGGYTF.

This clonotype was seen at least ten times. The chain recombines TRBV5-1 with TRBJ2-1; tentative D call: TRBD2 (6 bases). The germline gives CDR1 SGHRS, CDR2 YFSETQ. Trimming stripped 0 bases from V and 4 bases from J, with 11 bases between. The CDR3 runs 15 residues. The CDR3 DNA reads TGCGCCAGCAGCTTGGCCCAGCGGGTGTACAATGAGCAGTTCTTC. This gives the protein CASSLAQRVYNEQFF.

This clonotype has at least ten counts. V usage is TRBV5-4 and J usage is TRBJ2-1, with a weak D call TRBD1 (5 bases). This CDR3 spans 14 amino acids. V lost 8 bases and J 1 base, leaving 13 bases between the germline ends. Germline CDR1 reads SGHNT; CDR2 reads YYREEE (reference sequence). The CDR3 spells CASAGQGSYNEQFF. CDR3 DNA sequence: TGTGCCAGTGCCGGGCAGGGATCCTACAATGAGCAGTTCTTC.

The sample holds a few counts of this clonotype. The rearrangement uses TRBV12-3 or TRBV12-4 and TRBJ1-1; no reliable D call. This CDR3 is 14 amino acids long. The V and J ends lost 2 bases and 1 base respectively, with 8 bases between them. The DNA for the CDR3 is TGTGCCAGCAGTTTAAGGGCGTCGAACACTGAAGCTTTCTTT. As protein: CASSLRASNTEAFF.

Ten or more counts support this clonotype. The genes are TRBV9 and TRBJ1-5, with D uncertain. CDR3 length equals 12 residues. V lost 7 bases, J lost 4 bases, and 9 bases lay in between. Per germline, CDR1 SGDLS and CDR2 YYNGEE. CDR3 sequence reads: CASGEGNQPQHF. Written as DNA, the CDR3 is TGTGCCAGCGGGGAGGGTAATCAGCCCCAGCATTTT.